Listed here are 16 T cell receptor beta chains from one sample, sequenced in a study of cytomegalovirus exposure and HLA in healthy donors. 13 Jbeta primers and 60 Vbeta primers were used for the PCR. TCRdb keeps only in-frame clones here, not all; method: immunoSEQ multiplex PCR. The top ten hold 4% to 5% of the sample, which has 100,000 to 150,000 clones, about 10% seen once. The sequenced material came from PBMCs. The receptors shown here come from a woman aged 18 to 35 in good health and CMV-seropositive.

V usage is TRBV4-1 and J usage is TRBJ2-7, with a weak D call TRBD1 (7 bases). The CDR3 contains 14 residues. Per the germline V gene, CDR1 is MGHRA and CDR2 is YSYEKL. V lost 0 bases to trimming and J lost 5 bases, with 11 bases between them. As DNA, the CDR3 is TGCGCCAGCAGCCAAGAGCTCAGGGGGGACGAGCAGTACTTC. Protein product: CASSQELRGDEQYF.

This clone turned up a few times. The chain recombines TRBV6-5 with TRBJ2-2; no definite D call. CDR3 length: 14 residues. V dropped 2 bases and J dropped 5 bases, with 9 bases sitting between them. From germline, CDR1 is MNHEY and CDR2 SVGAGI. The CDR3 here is CASSYAQTTGELFF. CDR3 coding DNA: TGTGCCAGCAGTTACGCCCAGACTACCGGGGAGCTGTTTTTT.

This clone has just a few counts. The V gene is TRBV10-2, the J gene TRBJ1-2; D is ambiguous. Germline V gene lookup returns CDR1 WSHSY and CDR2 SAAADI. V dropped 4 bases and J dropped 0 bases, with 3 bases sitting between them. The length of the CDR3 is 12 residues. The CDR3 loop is CASSAANYGYTF. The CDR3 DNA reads TGCGCCAGCAGTGCAGCTAACTATGGCTACACCTTC.

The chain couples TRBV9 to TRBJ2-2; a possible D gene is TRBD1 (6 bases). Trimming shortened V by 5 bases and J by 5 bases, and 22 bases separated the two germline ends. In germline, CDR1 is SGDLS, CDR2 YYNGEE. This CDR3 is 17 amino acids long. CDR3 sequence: CASSENRATGETGELFF. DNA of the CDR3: TGTGCCAGCAGTGAAAACCGGGCGACAGGTGAAACCGGGGAGCTGTTTTTT.

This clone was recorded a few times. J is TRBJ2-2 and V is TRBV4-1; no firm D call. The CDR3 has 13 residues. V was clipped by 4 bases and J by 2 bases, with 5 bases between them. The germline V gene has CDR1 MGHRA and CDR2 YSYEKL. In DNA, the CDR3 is TGCGCCAGCAGCCCCCCAAACACCGGGGAGCTGTTTTTT. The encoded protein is CASSPPNTGELFF.

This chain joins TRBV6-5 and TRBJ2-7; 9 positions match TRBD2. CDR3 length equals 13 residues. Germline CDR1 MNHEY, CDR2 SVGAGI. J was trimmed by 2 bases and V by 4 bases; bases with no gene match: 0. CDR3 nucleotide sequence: TGTGCCAGCAGTTCTAGCGGGACCTACGAGCAGTACTTC. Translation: CASSSSGTYEQYF.

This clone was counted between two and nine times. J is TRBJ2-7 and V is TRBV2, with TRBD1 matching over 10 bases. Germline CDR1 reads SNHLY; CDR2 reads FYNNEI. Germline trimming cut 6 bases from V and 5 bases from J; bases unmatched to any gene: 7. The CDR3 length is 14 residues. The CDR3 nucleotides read TGTGCCAGCAGGGGGGGACAGGGGCTTGACGAGCAGTACTTC. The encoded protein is CASRGGQGLDEQYF.

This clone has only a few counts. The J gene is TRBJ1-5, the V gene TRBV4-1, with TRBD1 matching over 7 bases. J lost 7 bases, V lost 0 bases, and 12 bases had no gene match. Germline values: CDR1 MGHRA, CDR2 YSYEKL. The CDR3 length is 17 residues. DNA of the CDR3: TGCGCCAGCAGCCAAGATTCCCAGACAGGGAGGAAACAGCCCCAGCATTTT. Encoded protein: CASSQDSQTGRKQPQHF.

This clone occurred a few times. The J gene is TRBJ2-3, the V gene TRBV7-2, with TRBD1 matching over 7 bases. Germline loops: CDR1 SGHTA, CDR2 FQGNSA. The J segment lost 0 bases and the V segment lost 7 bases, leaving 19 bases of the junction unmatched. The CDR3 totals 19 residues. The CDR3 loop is CASNPPPTGRKNSTDTQYF. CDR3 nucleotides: TGTGCCAGCAACCCCCCACCGACAGGGCGCAAGAATAGCACAGATACGCAGTATTTT.

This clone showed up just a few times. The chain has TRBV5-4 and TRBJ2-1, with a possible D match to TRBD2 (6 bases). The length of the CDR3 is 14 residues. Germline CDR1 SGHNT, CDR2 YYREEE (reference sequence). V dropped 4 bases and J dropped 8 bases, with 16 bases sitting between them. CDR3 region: CASSVEVGEDEQFF. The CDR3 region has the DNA TGTGCCAGCAGCGTCGAAGTGGGGGAGGATGAGCAGTTCTTC.

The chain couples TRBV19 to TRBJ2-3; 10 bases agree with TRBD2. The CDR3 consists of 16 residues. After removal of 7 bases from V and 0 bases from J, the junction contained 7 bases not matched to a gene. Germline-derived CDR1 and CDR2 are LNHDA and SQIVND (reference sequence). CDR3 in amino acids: CASMKGLASSTDTQYF. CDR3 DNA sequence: TGTGCCAGTATGAAGGGACTAGCGTCTAGCACAGATACGCAGTATTTT. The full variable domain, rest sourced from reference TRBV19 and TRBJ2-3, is DGGITQSPKYLFRKEGQNVTLSCEQNLNHDAMYWYRQDPGQGLRLIYYSQIVNDFQKGDIAEGYSVSREKKESFPLTVTSAQKNPTAFYLCASMKGLASSTDTQYFGPGTRLTVL.

CDR3 in DNA: TGTGCCAGCAGTGCCGGGACAGCCTACGAGCAGTACTTC. The encoded protein is CASSAGTAYEQYF. This chain uses TRBV6-1 with TRBJ2-7, with 7 bases that match TRBD1. There are 13 residues in the CDR3. The ends lost 4 bases at V and 2 bases at J; junction bases unmatched: 2. Germline V gene lookup returns CDR1 MNHNS and CDR2 SASEGT.

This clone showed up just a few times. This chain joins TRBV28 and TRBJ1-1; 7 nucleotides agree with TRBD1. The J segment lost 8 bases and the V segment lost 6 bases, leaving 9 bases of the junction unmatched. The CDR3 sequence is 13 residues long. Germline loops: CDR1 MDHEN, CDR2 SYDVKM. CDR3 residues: CASRGRRGGEAFF. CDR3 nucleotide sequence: TGTGCCAGCAGAGGACGCCGAGGGGGCGAAGCTTTCTTT.

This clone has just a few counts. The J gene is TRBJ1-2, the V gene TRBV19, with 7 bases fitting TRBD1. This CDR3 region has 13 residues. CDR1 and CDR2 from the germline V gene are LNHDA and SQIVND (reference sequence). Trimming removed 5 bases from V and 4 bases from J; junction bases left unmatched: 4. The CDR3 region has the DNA TGTGCCAGTAGTGACAGGGCCCTCTATGGCTACACCTTC. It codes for CASSDRALYGYTF. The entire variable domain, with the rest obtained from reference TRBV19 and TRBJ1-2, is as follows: DGGITQSPKYLFRKEGQNVTLSCEQNLNHDAMYWYRQDPGQGLRLIYYSQIVNDFQKGDIAEGYSVSREKKESFPLTVTSAQKNPTAFYLCASSDRALYGYTFGSGTRLTVV.

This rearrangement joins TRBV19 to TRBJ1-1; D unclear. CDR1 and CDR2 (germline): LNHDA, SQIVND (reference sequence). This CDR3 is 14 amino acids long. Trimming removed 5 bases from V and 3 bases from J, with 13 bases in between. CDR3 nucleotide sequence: TGTGCCAGTAGTCCATCCGGGTTCGACACTGAAGCTTTCTTT. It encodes CASSPSGFDTEAFF.

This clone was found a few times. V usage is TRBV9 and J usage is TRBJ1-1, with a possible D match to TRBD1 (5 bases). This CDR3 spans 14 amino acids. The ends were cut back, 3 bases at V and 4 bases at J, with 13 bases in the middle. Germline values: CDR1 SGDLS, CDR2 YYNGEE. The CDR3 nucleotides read TGTGCCAGCAGCGAACTCCGCGGGGGCACTGAAGCTTTCTTT. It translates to CASSELRGGTEAFF.